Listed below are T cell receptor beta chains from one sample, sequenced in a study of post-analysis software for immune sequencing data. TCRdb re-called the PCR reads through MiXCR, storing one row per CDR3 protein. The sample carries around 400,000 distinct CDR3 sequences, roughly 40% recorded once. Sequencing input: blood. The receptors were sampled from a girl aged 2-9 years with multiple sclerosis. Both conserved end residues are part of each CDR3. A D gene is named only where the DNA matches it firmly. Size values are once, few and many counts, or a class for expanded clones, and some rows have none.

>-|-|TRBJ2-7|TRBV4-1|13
TGCGCCAGCAGCCAACCCGGGGGATATGAGCAGTACTTC
CASSQPGGYEQYF
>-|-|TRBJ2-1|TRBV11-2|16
TGTGCCAGCAGCCCACCGCCGGGACGGAGGTACAATGAGCAGTTCTTC
CASSPPPGRRYNEQFF
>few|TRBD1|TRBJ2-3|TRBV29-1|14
TGCAGCGTTGCGGTGGACAGGGGATCAGATACGCAGTATTTT
CSVAVDRGSDTQYF
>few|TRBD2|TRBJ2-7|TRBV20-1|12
TGCAGTGCGTTCGGGGGGAACTACGAGCAGTACTTC
CSAFGGNYEQYF
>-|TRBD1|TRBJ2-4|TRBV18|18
TGTGCCAGCTCACCCACCGCACTATTACAGGGGAGAGGAAACATTCAGTACTTC
CASSPTALLQGRGNIQYF
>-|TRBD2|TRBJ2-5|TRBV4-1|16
TGCGCCAGCAGCCAAGGGACTAGCGGGGTCCAAGAGACCCAGTACTTC
CASSQGTSGVQETQYF
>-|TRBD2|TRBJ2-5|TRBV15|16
TGTGCCATCAGCAGCGGCCGAGCGGGGGGGCAAGAGACCCAGTACTTC
CAISSGRAGGQETQYF
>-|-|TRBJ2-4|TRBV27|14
TGTGCCAGCAGCCCCCCCATAGCCAAAAACATTCAGTACTTC
CASSPPIAKNIQYF
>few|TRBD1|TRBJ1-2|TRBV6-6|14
TGTGCCAGCAGTTCGGCAGGGGGGCAGTATGGCTACACCTTC
CASSSAGGQYGYTF
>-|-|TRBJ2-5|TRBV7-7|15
TGTGCTAGCAGCTTAGAGGTCGGACCCCAGAAGACCCAGTACTTC
CASSLEVGPQKTQYF
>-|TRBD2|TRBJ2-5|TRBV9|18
TGTGCCAGCAGCGCCCCTCCCCCTCTAGCGGGAGGAGGTGAGACCCAGTACTTC
CASSAPPPLAGGGETQYF
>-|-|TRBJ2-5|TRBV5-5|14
TGTGCCAGCAGCTTGGCGGGGGGCGATCAGACCCAGTACTTC
CASSLAGGDQTQYF
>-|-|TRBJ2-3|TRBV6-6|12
TGTGCCAGCAGCACCCCGGGGAAGACGCAGTATTTT
CASSTPGKTQYF
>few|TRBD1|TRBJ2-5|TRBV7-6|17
TGTGCCAGCAGCCCTTGGTCCGGGACAGGGTCCCAAGAGACCCAGTACTTC
CASSPWSGTGSQETQYF
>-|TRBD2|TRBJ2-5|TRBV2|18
TGTGCCAGCAGCGCTGGACTAGCGGGAGGCCCCACTCAAGAGACCCAGTACTTC
CASSAGLAGGPTQETQYF
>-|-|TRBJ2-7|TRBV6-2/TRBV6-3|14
TGTGCCAGCAGTTCTCCCGGGAGCCTCGGGGACCAGTACTTC
CASSSPGSLGDQYF
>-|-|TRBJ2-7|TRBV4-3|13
TGCGCCAGCAGCCAAGATTGGTTCCGGGAGCAGTACTTC
CASSQDWFREQYF